This T cell receptor (beta chain) appears in the sequencing data of a study of T-cell reconstitution after alpha-beta-depleted transplantation in children. Study-wide results and caveats: High day-60 TCRbeta diversity in some patients came from surviving recipient T cells and thymic progenitors. Alpha-beta T cells present about two months after transplant were reported to originate from several hundred expanded graft clones. At the one-year point after transplant, T-cell counts and TCRbeta diversity were found to come mostly from T cells that had been newly produced.

The germline gives CDR1 SNHLY, CDR2 FYNNEI. Trimming cost V 7 bases and J 2 bases, with 13 bases left between them. CDR3 length: 14 residues. Researchers prepared the TCRbeta library using unique molecular identifiers, the study reports. TCRdb reprocessed the PCR reads with MiXCR, giving one entry per CDR3 protein. Among roughly 500,000 distinct CDR3 sequences, under 12% were seen once, and the ten largest hold around 2.2%. This clonotype was counted between two and nine times. Its antigen is undetermined. This material consisted of PBMCs, taken before TCRalphabeta/CD19-depleted stem cell transplant. V gene TRBV2 combines with J gene TRBJ2-3, with D perhaps being TRBD1 or TRBD2 (5 bases each). The TCR was taken from a child between 2 and 9 years old with inherited bone marrow failure, due to receive a stem cell transplant. The CDR3 nucleotides read TGTGCCAGCACCGGGACGGAGTACACAGATACGCAGTATTTT. Amino acids: CASTGTEYTDTQYF.